One sample yielded the 28 T cell receptor beta chains listed below, sequenced in a study of blood T cell repertoires in COVID-19 (dated by TCRdb to 2019 to 2021). The library was produced with the immunoSEQ multiplex PCR assay. Entries here come from immuneACCESS through TCRdb and include only in-frame sequences with V and J called. Some clones fail to appear in such tables; in the studies checked, an unresolved V gene covers under half of the shortfall, and the cause of the remainder is unknown. The sample data list 30,000 to 40,000 clones, and about 90% of these were observed just once. The ten largest clonotypes hold roughly a fifth of the sample. The sequenced material came from peripheral blood. The receptors here all came from an elderly man with acute or convalescent COVID-19.

The chain links TRBV6-4 to TRBJ1-6; D is ambiguous. V lost 6 bases to trimming and J lost 5 bases, with 14 bases between them. Germline CDR1 MRHNA, CDR2 SNTAGT. The CDR3 is made up of 15 amino acids. The CDR3, as DNA: TGTGCCAGCAGCCCACGGGAGGGAAATAATTCACCCCTCCACTTT. The encoded protein is CASSPREGNNSPLHF.

The J gene is TRBJ1-2, the V gene TRBV27; possibly TRBD1 for D (6 bases). The germline V gene has CDR1 MNHEY and CDR2 SMNVEV (reference sequence). Trimming took 10 bases from V and 2 from J, leaving 20 bases between them. The CDR3 is made up of 15 amino acids. CDR3 sequence reads: CATGRRGALNYGYTF. The CDR3 nucleotides read TGTGCCACCGGGCGCAGGGGCGCCTTAAACTATGGCTACACCTTC.

In DNA form, the CDR3 reads TGTGCCAGTAGCCCTCCTATACGCACAGATACGCAGTATTTT. The encoded protein is CASSPPIRTDTQYF. V and J are TRBV13 and TRBJ2-3, with D unclear. This CDR3 spans 14 amino acids. Between the trimmed V and J ends, which lost 9 bases and 1 base, there was a span of 14 bases. The germline V gene encodes CDR1 PRHDT and CDR2 FYEKMQ (reference sequence).

The rearrangement links TRBV3-1 (or the pseudogene TRBV3-2) to TRBJ2-5; the match to TRBD1 covers 7 bases. V was clipped by 4 bases and J by 4 bases; unmatched bases: 12. The CDR3 contains 16 residues. CDR1 is LGHDT, CDR2 YNNKEL, per germline (reference sequence). The CDR3 reads CASSLSYSTGVETQYF. As DNA, the CDR3 is TGTGCCAGCAGCCTGTCTTACTCCACAGGGGTAGAGACCCAGTACTTC.

The chain couples TRBV15 to TRBJ2-7; TRBD2 might be the D (7 bases). The CDR3 is made up of 17 amino acids. The V gene's germline CDR1 is LNHNV and CDR2 YYDKDF (reference sequence). Trimming left V 2 bases short and J 4 bases short, with 21 bases between. The chain's CDR3 is CATSRTDRGAIPYEQYF. The CDR3 nucleotides read TGTGCCACCAGCAGAACAGATCGGGGGGCAATTCCTTACGAGCAGTACTTC.

This sequence joins TRBV28 and TRBJ2-7; 8 bases agree with TRBD1. CDR1 and CDR2 from the germline V gene are MDHEN and SYDVKM. This CDR3 has 18 residues. After removal of 2 bases from V and 2 bases from J, the junction contained 14 bases not matched to a gene. For the CDR3, the DNA is TGTGCCAGCAGTTTACCAGCCCTACGCGGGACAGGTCCCTACGAGCAGTACTTC. Its protein is CASSLPALRGTGPYEQYF. The full variable domain, rest sourced from reference TRBV28 and TRBJ2-7, is DVKVTQSSRYLVKRTGEKVFLECVQDMDHENMFWYRQDPGLGLRLIYFSYDVKMKEKGDIPEGYSVSREKKERFSLILESASTNQTSMYLCASSLPALRGTGPYEQYFGPGTRLTVT.

The chain has TRBV27 and TRBJ1-5; D is perhaps TRBD1 (5 bases). Looked up from germline, CDR1 is MNHEY and CDR2 is SMNVEV (reference sequence). Trimming stripped 0 bases from V and 6 bases from J, with 9 bases between. This CDR3 comprises 14 residues. The CDR3 reads CASSLSQGTQPQHF. DNA for the CDR3: TGTGCCAGCAGTTTATCTCAGGGAACTCAGCCCCAGCATTTT.

J is TRBJ1-3 and V is TRBV3-1 (or the pseudogene TRBV3-2); TRBD1 might be the D (6 bases). The V gene lost 6 bases and the J gene lost 1 base, with 10 bases spanning the gap. The CDR3 extends over 14 amino acids. The germline CDR1 and CDR2 sequences are LGHDT and YNNKEL (reference sequence). The CDR3 nucleotides are TGTGCCAGCAGTTTACAGGGATCTGGAAACACCATATATTTT. Translation gives CASSLQGSGNTIYF.

The rearrangement joins TRBV19 to TRBJ1-4; 7 positions match TRBD1. CDR1 is LNHDA, CDR2 SQIVND, per germline (reference sequence). Trimming at V came to 5 bases and at J to 6 bases, leaving 3 bases not matched to a gene. This CDR3 has 13 amino acids. CDR3 sequence reads: CASSDRVDEKLFF. The CDR3, as DNA: TGTGCCAGTAGTGACAGGGTGGATGAAAAACTGTTTTTT.

This rearrangement joins TRBV5-1 to TRBJ1-4, with TRBD1 identical over 8 bases. Looked up from germline, CDR1 is SGHRS and CDR2 is YFSETQ. This CDR3 is 15 amino acids long. V lost 2 bases, J lost 3 bases, and 3 bases stayed unmatched. This CDR3 reads CASSFAGGSNEKLFF. CDR3 bases: TGCGCCAGCAGCTTCGCAGGGGGCTCTAATGAAAAACTGTTTTTT.

This clone has a handful of counts. The rearrangement uses TRBV10-3 and TRBJ1-5, with TRBD1 identical over 8 bases. The CDR3 has 14 residues. Germline trimming cut 10 bases from V and 5 bases from J; bases unmatched to any gene: 10. CDR1 is ENHRY and CDR2 is SYGVKD in the germline V gene. This chain's CDR3 is CATASTGADQPQHF. CDR3 nucleotide sequence: TGTGCCACCGCCTCGACAGGGGCGGATCAGCCCCAGCATTTT.

This clone was picked up one time. The chain joins TRBV7-9 to TRBJ2-2; 7 nucleotides align to TRBD2. This CDR3 comprises 15 residues. Germline values: CDR1 SEHNR, CDR2 FQNEAQ (reference sequence). Trimming cost V 2 bases and J 4 bases; bases outside gene matches: 4. CDR3 DNA: TGTGCCAGCAGCTTATTGGTAGCGGGCACCGGGGAGCTGTTTTTT. This translates into CASSLLVAGTGELFF.

The chain is built from TRBV5-5 and TRBJ2-7, with 7 nucleotides matching TRBD1. CDR3 size: 13 residues. V gave up 1 base and J gave up 7 bases; unmatched junction bases: 5. CDR1 is SGHKS, CDR2 YYEKEE, per germline (reference sequence). The DNA for the CDR3 is TGTGCCAGCAGCTTGACAGGGGCGAGAGAGCAGTACTTC. Protein product: CASSLTGAREQYF.

V is TRBV6-1 and J is TRBJ2-1; the D is unclear. This CDR3 contains 17 residues. Trimming cost V 0 bases and J 8 bases, with 20 bases left between them. Germline V gene data show CDR1 as MNHNS and CDR2 as SASEGT. The CDR3 DNA sequence: TGTGCCAGCAGTGAAGCTTCTAAGCGTTGGCAGCCCGATGAGCAGTTCTTC. It specifies CASSEASKRWQPDEQFF.

This chain connects TRBV10-3 to TRBJ2-3, with D perhaps matching TRBD1 (6 bases). This CDR3 has 15 amino acids. In germline, CDR1 is ENHRY, CDR2 SYGVKD. Trimming took 6 bases from V and 3 from J, leaving 16 bases between them. The CDR3 region has the DNA TGTGCCATCAGCCCCTCAACAGGGTTGACAGATACGCAGTATTTT. Residues: CAISPSTGLTDTQYF.

The V call is TRBV29-1, the J call TRBJ2-2; tentatively, D is TRBD2 (6 bases). Deletions cut 4 bases from V and 5 bases from J, with 11 bases between. In germline, CDR1 is SQVTM, CDR2 ANQGSEA. The CDR3 runs 13 residues. This CDR3 reads CSVAPGGTGELFF. Here the CDR3 DNA reads TGCAGCGTTGCCCCTGGGGGGACCGGGGAGCTGTTTTTT.

The chain carries TRBV6-6 and TRBJ2-5; D ambiguous. V dropped 6 bases and J dropped 2 bases, with 16 bases sitting between them. Germline CDR1 MNHNY, CDR2 SVGAGI (reference sequence). The CDR3 covers 15 residues. CDR3 coding DNA: TGTGCCAGCAGAAGCGACGGCGACCTACAAGAGACCCAGTACTTC. It specifies CASRSDGDLQETQYF.

The chain is built from TRBV19 and TRBJ1-5, with D possibly being TRBD1 (5 bases). The CDR3 is 16 amino acids. Germline assignment: CDR1 LNHDA and CDR2 SQIVND (reference sequence). Trimming removed 5 bases at V and 0 bases at J, with 14 bases between. The CDR3 reads CASSPGGIGSNQPQHF. CDR3 sequence (DNA): TGTGCCAGTAGTCCGGGGGGGATCGGTAGCAATCAGCCCCAGCATTTT.

The rearrangement uses TRBV18 and TRBJ2-2, with TRBD1 matching 7 bases. The germline CDR1 and CDR2 sequences are KGHSH and LQKENI. V was clipped by 2 bases and J by 5 bases; unmatched bases: 2. The CDR3 loop spans 14 amino acids. This CDR3 reads CASSPVQGTGELFF. DNA of the CDR3: TGTGCCAGCTCACCAGTACAGGGGACCGGGGAGCTGTTTTTT.

V gene TRBV10-2 combines with J gene TRBJ1-2, with D unclear. The CDR3 extends over 13 amino acids. Between the trimmed V and J ends, which lost 10 bases and 0 bases, there was a span of 12 bases. Germline CDR1 reads WSHSY; CDR2 reads SAAADI. The CDR3 region is CAISGVANYGYTF. The CDR3 coding sequence is TGCGCCATCTCCGGGGTGGCTAACTATGGCTACACCTTC.

In nucleotides, the CDR3 is TGTGCCAGCAGACCGGGGGGAAGTGATGGCTACACCTTC. This gives the protein CASRPGGSDGYTF. The chain links TRBV7-8 to TRBJ1-2, with a weak D call TRBD1 (5 bases). The CDR3 runs to 13 residues. The germline V and J ends were trimmed by 6 bases and 6 bases, with 14 bases remaining between them. The germline gives CDR1 SGHVS, CDR2 FQNEAQ.

In DNA form, the CDR3 reads TGTGCCAGCAGTGAGATCCACAGGGTCCGGCCCCTCCACTTT. Amino acid sequence: CASSEIHRVRPLHF. The chain recombines TRBV6-1 with TRBJ1-6; maybe TRBD1 (6 bases). The CDR3 runs to 14 residues. Germline lookup yields CDR1 MNHNS and CDR2 SASEGT. Trimming cost V 3 bases and J 13 bases, with 16 bases left between them.

This chain joins TRBV30 and TRBJ1-1; tentatively, D is TRBD1 (6 bases). V was trimmed by 2 bases and J by 5 bases, leaving 9 bases between them. Per germline, CDR1 GTSNPN and CDR2 SVGIG (reference sequence). The length of the CDR3 is 12 residues. CDR3 protein: CAWSPGETEAFF. For the CDR3, the DNA is TGTGCCTGGAGTCCAGGGGAGACTGAAGCTTTCTTT. The whole variable domain, remainder taken from reference TRBV30 and TRBJ1-1, is SQTIHQWPATLVQPVGSPLSLECTVEGTSNPNLYWYRQAAGRGLQLLFYSVGIGQISSEVPQNLSASRPQDRQFILSSKKLLLSDSGFYLCAWSPGETEAFFGQGTRLTVV.

The chain carries TRBV3-1 (or the pseudogene TRBV3-2) and TRBJ1-2; TRBD1 agrees at 8 bases. The V segment lost 4 bases and the J segment 8 bases; nucleotides outside the gene matches: 6. The CDR3 loop spans 13 amino acids. The germline V gene encodes CDR1 LGHDT and CDR2 YNNKEL (reference sequence). In DNA form, the CDR3 reads TGTGCCAGCAGCCCCTACGGACAGGGCGGCTACACCTTC. Protein sequence: CASSPYGQGGYTF.

The chain employs TRBV19 and TRBJ1-5; the match to TRBD1 covers 12 bases. Germline lookup yields CDR1 LNHDA and CDR2 SQIVND (reference sequence). The CDR3 length is 15 residues. Trimming took 4 bases from V and 3 from J; bases not matched to a gene: 1. CDR3 nucleotide sequence: TGTGCCAGTAGTAGGGACAGGGGGCACAATCAGCCCCAGCATTTT. It translates to CASSRDRGHNQPQHF.

This clone was seen more than once but under ten times. The chain combines TRBV5-1 with TRBJ1-2, with no clear D. Germline values: CDR1 SGHRS, CDR2 YFSETQ. With 1 base removed from V and 2 bases from J, the gap between germline ends came to 12 bases. This CDR3 region has 15 residues. The CDR3 nucleotides read TGCGCCAGCAGCTTGTTCGCGGGTGGGAACTATGGCTACACCTTC. Protein: CASSLFAGGNYGYTF.

The V and J genes are TRBV10-3 and TRBJ1-4, with 9 bases aligning to TRBD1. After removal of 6 bases from V and 8 bases from J, the junction contained 7 bases not matched to a gene. This CDR3 region has 14 residues. CDR1 is ENHRY and CDR2 is SYGVKD in the germline V gene. As DNA, the CDR3 is TGTGCCATCAGGAGGGACAGGGTCGACGAAAAACTGTTTTTT. Protein: CAIRRDRVDEKLFF.

The chain carries TRBV19 and TRBJ2-2; possible D gene TRBD1, 6 bases. Germline values: CDR1 LNHDA, CDR2 SQIVND (reference sequence). This CDR3 spans 13 amino acids. V was clipped by 5 bases and J by 6 bases, with 10 bases between them. CDR3 residues: CASSEQGSGELFF. DNA of the CDR3: TGTGCCAGTAGTGAACAGGGCTCCGGGGAGCTGTTTTTT.